This T cell receptor beta chain is drawn from a study of T cells after yellow fever vaccination. The CDR3 loop spans 13 amino acids. J gave up 9 bases and V 3 bases, and 7 bases lay outside the gene matches. The germline CDR1 and CDR2 sequences are DFQATT and SNEGSKA (reference sequence). This clonotype was counted ten times or more. TCRdb passed the 5' RACE reads through MiXCR, listing each CDR3 protein once. The table has 200,000 to 300,000 distinct CDR3 sequences, about 7% seen once. This receptor was identified in a man aged 30-40 years who received the YFV17D yellow fever vaccine. The chain is built from TRBV20-1 and TRBJ2-1, with 8 bases matching TRBD2. The sample here was CD4+ T cells sorted from PBMCs, taken on the day of the yellow fever booster vaccination. DNA for the CDR3: TGCAGTGCTAGGGGACTAGAGGCCCCTGAGCAGTTCTTC. It yields the protein CSARGLEAPEQFF.